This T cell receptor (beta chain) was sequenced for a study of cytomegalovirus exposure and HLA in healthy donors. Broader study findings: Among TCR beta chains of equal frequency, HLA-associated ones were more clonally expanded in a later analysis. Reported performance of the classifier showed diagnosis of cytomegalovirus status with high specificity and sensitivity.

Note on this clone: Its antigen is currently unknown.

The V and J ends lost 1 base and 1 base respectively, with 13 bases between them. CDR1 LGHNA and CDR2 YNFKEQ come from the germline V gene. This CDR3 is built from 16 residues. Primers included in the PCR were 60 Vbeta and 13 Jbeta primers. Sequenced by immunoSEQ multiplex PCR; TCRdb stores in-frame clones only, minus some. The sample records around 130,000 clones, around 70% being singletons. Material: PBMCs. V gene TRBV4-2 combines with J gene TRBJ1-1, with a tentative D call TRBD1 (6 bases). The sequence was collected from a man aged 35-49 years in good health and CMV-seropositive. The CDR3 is CASSQVSGAANTEAFF. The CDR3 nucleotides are TGTGCCAGCAGCCAAGTTTCAGGGGCCGCGAACACTGAAGCTTTCTTT.